Below are 22 T cell receptor beta chains sequenced from a single sample in a study of identifying expanded T cells in peripheral blood. Only in-frame clones appear in the TCRdb table, and some are missing; sequencing was by immunoSEQ multiplex PCR. This sample has 120,000 or so clones, with 75% to 90% found just once. Sequencing was done on a sample of blood. The receptors stem from a person between 18 and 69 years old in good health.

V usage is TRBV15 and J usage is TRBJ1-1; D is unclear. V dropped 9 bases and J dropped 0 bases, with 17 bases sitting between them. This CDR3 is 15 amino acids long. The germline V gene has CDR1 LNHNV and CDR2 YYDKDF (reference sequence). The CDR3 DNA is TGTGCCACGAGGAAGGCCGTAGCCATGAACACTGAAGCTTTCTTT. Amino acids: CATRKAVAMNTEAFF. The full variable domain, completed using reference TRBV15 and TRBJ1-1, is DAMVIQNPRYQVTQFGKPVTLSCSQTLNHNVMYWYQQKSSQAPKLLFHYYDKDFNNEADTPDNFQSRRPNTSFCFLDIRSPGLGDTAMYLCATRKAVAMNTEAFFGQGTRLTVV.

The chain has TRBV18 and TRBJ2-7, with 8 bases lining up with TRBD1. The CDR3 runs to 17 residues. Trimming at V came to 4 bases and at J to 0 bases, leaving 11 bases not matched to a gene. Germline CDR1 KGHSH, CDR2 LQKENI. The DNA of the CDR3 is TGTGCCAGCTCACAATATTCCCCAGGGGGCTACTCCTACGAGCAGTACTTC. This encodes CASSQYSPGGYSYEQYF.

The chain links TRBV11-2 to TRBJ2-2, with unresolved D. The CDR3 loop spans 14 amino acids. V was cut by 5 bases and J by 4 bases, with 11 bases left in between. Germline loops: CDR1 SGHAT, CDR2 FQNNGV. In nucleotides, the CDR3 is TGTGCCAGCAGCCAAGAGTTTGGCACCGGGGAGCTGTTTTTT. It encodes CASSQEFGTGELFF.

J is TRBJ1-3 and V is TRBV7-9; TRBD1 is a possible D gene (5 bases). Trimming removed 5 bases at V and 9 bases at J, with 20 bases between. CDR3 length: 15 residues. The germline V gene has CDR1 SEHNR and CDR2 FQNEAQ (reference sequence). The CDR3 here is CASSANSRETGTIYF. Here the CDR3 DNA reads TGTGCCAGCAGCGCGAATTCCAGGGAAACGGGCACCATATATTTT.

This rearrangement joins TRBV18 to TRBJ1-5; D might be TRBD1 (5 bases). This CDR3 comprises 14 residues. CDR1 is KGHSH, CDR2 LQKENI, per germline. V lost 5 bases, J lost 6 bases, and 14 bases lay in between. CDR3 protein: CASSADRILQPQHF. The DNA for the CDR3 is TGTGCCAGCTCAGCCGACAGAATTCTTCAGCCCCAGCATTTT.

The rearrangement links TRBV30 to TRBJ2-7; TRBD1 is a possible D gene (6 bases). The CDR3 runs 16 residues. Germline V gene sequence: CDR1 GTSNPN, CDR2 SVGIG (reference sequence). V was trimmed by 0 bases and J by 5 bases, leaving 20 bases between them. DNA of the CDR3: TGTGCCTGGAGTGTAGCGGACAGAGGAGCTTTCGACGAGCAGTACTTC. Translating it yields CAWSVADRGAFDEQYF.

The rearrangement links TRBV20-1 to TRBJ1-2, with D perhaps matching TRBD1 (6 bases). The CDR3 is 11 amino acids. Germline CDR1 is DFQATT and CDR2 is SNEGSKA (reference sequence). V was trimmed by 7 bases and J by 2 bases, leaving 8 bases between them. CDR3 amino acids: CSGQENYGYTF. DNA for the CDR3: TGCAGTGGACAGGAGAACTATGGCTACACCTTC.

The table lists this clone with a few counts. The rearrangement joins TRBV5-5 to TRBJ2-7, with D hard to call. Looked up from germline, CDR1 is SGHKS and CDR2 is YYEKEE (reference sequence). V lost 5 bases, J lost 0 bases, and 15 bases lay in between. The length of the CDR3 is 15 residues. The CDR3, as DNA: TGTGCCAGCAGTCCCGGAACAGTACCCTCCTACGAGCAGTACTTC. As protein: CASSPGTVPSYEQYF.

The chain carries TRBV10-3 and TRBJ2-7; 8 positions agree with TRBD1. This CDR3 region has 14 residues. Germline CDR1 reads ENHRY; CDR2 reads SYGVKD. The V gene end was trimmed by 11 bases and the J gene end by 0 bases; junction bases not matched to a gene: 9. The CDR3 nucleotides are TGTGCCGCTAAGCGGACAGGGAACTCCTACGAGCAGTACTTC. It encodes CAAKRTGNSYEQYF.

This chain links TRBV5-8 with TRBJ2-4; D may be TRBD2 (7 bases). Deletions cut 0 bases from V and 8 bases from J, with 15 bases between. Germline V gene lookup returns CDR1 SGHTS and CDR2 YDEGEE. The CDR3 is 15 amino acids. CDR3 in amino acids: CASSLGSGAGDIQYF. The CDR3 coding sequence is TGTGCCAGCAGCTTGGGATCAGGGGCGGGGGACATTCAGTACTTC.

The rearrangement joins TRBV4-1 to TRBJ1-6; 7 bases are a match to TRBD1. The CDR3 totals 15 residues. V dropped 4 bases and J dropped 5; count of bases not matched to a gene: 5. The germline CDR1 and CDR2 sequences are MGHRA and YSYEKL. CDR3 protein: CASSPGTVNNSPLHF. DNA for the CDR3: TGCGCCAGCAGCCCTGGGACAGTTAATAATTCACCCCTCCACTTT.

This clone was seen ten or more times. Here the CDR3 DNA reads TGTGCCAGCAGCTTCCCGGGACAAGAAACTAATGAAAAACTGTTTTTT. Its translation: CASSFPGQETNEKLFF. V usage is TRBV7-8 and J usage is TRBJ1-4, with D perhaps TRBD1 (6 bases). V was cut by 3 bases and J by 1 base, with 12 bases left in between. The germline V gene has CDR1 SGHVS and CDR2 FQNEAQ. The CDR3 contains 16 residues.

The chain is built from TRBV7-2 and TRBJ1-5, with 7 bases aligning to TRBD1. Germline V gene lookup returns CDR1 SGHTA and CDR2 FQGNSA. CDR3 length: 15 residues. The ends lost 6 bases at V and 2 bases at J; junction bases unmatched: 7. The DNA for the CDR3 is TGTGCCAGCAGGGCAGGGGGAGCCCGCAATCAGCCCCAGCATTTT. Amino acids: CASRAGGARNQPQHF.

The chain combines TRBV6-1 with TRBJ1-2; 7 bases are shared with TRBD1. V shed 6 bases and J 2 bases; nucleotides not matched to a gene: 9. The CDR3 loop spans 15 amino acids. Germline CDR1 is MNHNS and CDR2 is SASEGT. CDR3 loop: CASSQGGTPNYGYTF. CDR3 in DNA: TGTGCCAGCAGCCAGGGGGGGACACCCAACTATGGCTACACCTTC.

The chain carries TRBV6-5 and TRBJ2-7; tentatively, D is TRBD2 (5 bases). There are 13 residues in the CDR3. Germline values: CDR1 MNHEY, CDR2 SVGAGI. Deletions cut 7 bases from V and 5 bases from J, with 15 bases between. The DNA for the CDR3 is TGTGCCAGCACGGGGTTTCTGAGGAACGAGCAGTACTTC. Translating it yields CASTGFLRNEQYF.

This clone was observed once. The chain has TRBV7-8 and TRBJ2-7, with D perhaps matching TRBD2 (6 bases). CDR1 and CDR2 (germline): SGHVS, FQNEAQ. V lost 1 base and J 0 bases, leaving 13 bases between the germline ends. The CDR3 loop spans 16 amino acids. The CDR3 DNA is TGTGCCAGCAGCTTAGTCGGCGGGGCGATCTCCTACGAGCAGTACTTC. Translation: CASSLVGGAISYEQYF.

The chain employs TRBV14 and TRBJ1-1, with D uncertain. Looked up from germline, CDR1 is SGHDN and CDR2 is FVKESK. V was pared by 0 bases and J by 1 base, with 15 bases between. The CDR3 is made up of 17 amino acids. The CDR3 spells CASSQDSFGGPNTEAFF. The DNA of the CDR3 is TGTGCCAGCAGCCAAGATTCATTTGGCGGTCCGAACACTGAAGCTTTCTTT.

V and J are TRBV27 and TRBJ1-2; a weak D match, TRBD1 (5 bases). Looked up from germline, CDR1 is MNHEY and CDR2 is SMNVEV (reference sequence). Trimming left V 3 bases short and J 3 bases short, with 17 bases between. The CDR3 extends over 16 amino acids. Here the CDR3 reads CASSFYPGRNHYGYTF. The CDR3 DNA sequence: TGTGCCAGCAGTTTCTATCCGGGACGGAATCACTATGGCTACACCTTC.

The V gene is TRBV7-2, the J gene TRBJ2-5; 7 positions match TRBD1. The DNA end favors TRBJ2-7, so the J call may be wrong. Germline CDR1 is SGHTA and CDR2 is FQGNSA. The CDR3 sequence is 13 residues long. CDR3 nucleotide sequence: TGTGCCAGCAGCCGGGACAGCTCCTACGAGCAGTACTTC. Residues: CASSRDSSYEQYF.

This rearrangement joins TRBV2 to TRBJ1-5, with 7 bases identical to TRBD1. Germline values: CDR1 SNHLY, CDR2 FYNNEI. The CDR3 contains 13 residues. Losses at the gene ends were 6 bases for V and 7 bases for J; bases not matched to a gene: 6. The CDR3 protein is CASRYRQGQPQHF. CDR3 nucleotides: TGTGCCAGCAGGTACCGACAGGGACAGCCCCAGCATTTT.

The genes are TRBV6-5 and TRBJ1-1; no clear D gene. Deletions cut 8 bases from V and 5 bases from J, with 15 bases between. The CDR3 contains 13 residues. Germline V gene sequence: CDR1 MNHEY, CDR2 SVGAGI. The CDR3 sequence: CASQTQTSTEAFF. CDR3 nucleotide sequence: TGTGCCAGCCAGACACAAACGTCAACTGAAGCTTTCTTT.

The chain has TRBV25-1 and TRBJ1-5, with 10 bases matching TRBD1. This CDR3 region has 14 residues. Germline CDR1 and CDR2: MGHDK and SYGVNS. V dropped 9 bases and J dropped 9; count of bases not matched to a gene: 11. For the CDR3, the DNA is TGTGCCAGTCAGGGACAGGGGTTCTTAACGCCCCAGCATTTT. Translation gives CASQGQGFLTPQHF. Full variable domain (missing parts from reference TRBV25-1 and TRBJ1-5): EADIYQTPRYLVIGTGKKITLECSQTMGHDKMYWYQQDPGMELHLIHYSYGVNSTEKGDLSSESTVSRIRTEHFPLTLESARPSHTSQYLCASQGQGFLTPQHFGDGTRLSIL.